This TCR beta chain was sequenced during a study of blood T cell repertoires in COVID-19. Turning to the study itself: The United States, Italy and Spain were the sources of the acute and convalescent COVID-19 samples. T cells, B-cell-depleted T cells, or PBMCs supplied cDNA or gDNA.

V was trimmed by 0 bases and J by 2 bases, leaving 12 bases between them. The CDR3 spans 15 residues. Germline assignment: CDR1 SGDLS and CDR2 YYNGEE. Per the study methods: From reference gene primer amplification, estimates of nucleated cell counts were derived. The table came from immunoSEQ multiplex PCR; TCRdb's copy has only in-frame clones and leaves some out. The V and J calls and clone size are taken from that table; D and trimming were inferred from the DNA. The sample consists of 85,000 to 100,000 clones, 70% to 90% of them appearing once. The source is a woman aged 55-69 years in a cohort sampled during active or convalescent COVID-19. The sequenced sample consisted of peripheral blood. The rearrangement joins TRBV9 to TRBJ2-7; tentative D call: TRBD1 (6 bases). CDR3 coding DNA: TGTGCCAGCAGCGTAGAACCCCAGGGGCCCTACGAGCAGTACTTC. This codes for CASSVEPQGPYEQYF.